This TCR beta chain was observed in a study of cytomegalovirus exposure and HLA in healthy donors. Primers for the PCR totalled 60 Vbeta and 13 Jbeta. TCRdb's copy holds only in-frame clones and misses some; the assay was immunoSEQ multiplex PCR. The sample includes some 140,000 clones, about 80% of them seen just once. Overall study results and limits: CMV serostatus was the only immune exposure information that was available.

The V end lost 1 base, the J end lost 7 bases, and 8 bases lay between the germline ends. The CDR3 spans 13 residues. Per the germline V gene, CDR1 is LNHDA and CDR2 is SQIVND (reference sequence). To note about this clone: Its antigen is still unknown.

The sequencing input was PBMCs. The receptor was isolated from a woman in her 40s in good health and CMV-seronegative. The chain carries TRBV19 and TRBJ1-5, with unresolved D. As DNA, the CDR3 is TGTGCCAGTAGTATAGCCGCGTTACAGCCCCAGCATTTT. Its translation: CASSIAALQPQHF.